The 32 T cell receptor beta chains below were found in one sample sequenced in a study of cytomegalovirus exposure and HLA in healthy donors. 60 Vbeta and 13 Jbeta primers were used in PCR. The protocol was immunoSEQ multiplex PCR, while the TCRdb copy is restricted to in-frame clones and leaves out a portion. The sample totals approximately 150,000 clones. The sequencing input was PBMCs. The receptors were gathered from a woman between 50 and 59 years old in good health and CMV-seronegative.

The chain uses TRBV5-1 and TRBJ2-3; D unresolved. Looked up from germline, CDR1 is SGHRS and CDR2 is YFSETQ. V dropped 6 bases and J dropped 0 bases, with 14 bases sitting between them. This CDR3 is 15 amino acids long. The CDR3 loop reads CASTNGVSSTDTQYF. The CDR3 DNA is TGCGCCAGCACCAACGGAGTTTCTAGCACAGATACGCAGTATTTT. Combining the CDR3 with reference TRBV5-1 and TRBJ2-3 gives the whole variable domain KAGVTQTPRYLIKTRGQQVTLSCSPISGHRSVSWYQQTPGQGLQFLFEYFSETQRNKGNFPGRFSGRQFSNSRSEMNVSTLELGDSALYLCASTNGVSSTDTQYFGPGTRLTVL.

The CDR3 nucleotides are TGTGCTAGTGGTTTAGGGGGGGCTAATGAAAAACTGTTTTTT. It specifies CASGLGGANEKLFF. The chain recombines TRBV12-5 with TRBJ1-4; possibly TRBD1 for D (6 bases). CDR1 is LGHNT and CDR2 is FRNRAP in the germline V gene. The V end lost 3 bases, the J end lost 3 bases, and 8 bases lay between the germline ends. There are 14 residues in the CDR3. The full variable domain, its missing parts supplied by reference TRBV12-5 and TRBJ1-4, is DARVTQTPRHKVTEMGQEVTMRCQPILGHNTVFWYRQTMMQGLELLAYFRNRAPLDDSGMPKDRFSAEMPDATLATLKIQPSEPRDSAVYFCASGLGGANEKLFFGSGTQLSVL.

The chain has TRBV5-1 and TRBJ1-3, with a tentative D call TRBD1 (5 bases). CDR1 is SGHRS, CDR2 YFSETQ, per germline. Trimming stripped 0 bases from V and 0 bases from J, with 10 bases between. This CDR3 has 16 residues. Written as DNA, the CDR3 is TGCGCCAGCAGCTTGGATGGGGGGTACTCTGGAAACACCATATATTTT. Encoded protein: CASSLDGGYSGNTIYF.

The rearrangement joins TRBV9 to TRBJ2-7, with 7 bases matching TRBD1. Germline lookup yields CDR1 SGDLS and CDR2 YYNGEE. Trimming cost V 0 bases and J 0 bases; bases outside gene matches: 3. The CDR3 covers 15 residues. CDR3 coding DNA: TGTGCCAGCAGCGTAGAAGGGACAGTCTCCTACGAGCAGTACTTC. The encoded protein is CASSVEGTVSYEQYF.

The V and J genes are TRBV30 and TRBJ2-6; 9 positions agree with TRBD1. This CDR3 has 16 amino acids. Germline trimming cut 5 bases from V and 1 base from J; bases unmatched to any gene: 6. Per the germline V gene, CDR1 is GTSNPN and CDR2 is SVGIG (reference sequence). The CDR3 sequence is CAWGTGMGSGANVLTF. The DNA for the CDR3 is TGTGCCTGGGGGACAGGGATGGGTTCTGGGGCCAACGTCCTGACTTTC.

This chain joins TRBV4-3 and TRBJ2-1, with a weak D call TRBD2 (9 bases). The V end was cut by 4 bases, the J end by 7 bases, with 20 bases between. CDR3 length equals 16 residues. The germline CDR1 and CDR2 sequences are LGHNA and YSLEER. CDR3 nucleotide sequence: TGCGCCAGCAGCCCTCAGGGGGCGGGAGGGCCAAATGAGCAGTTCTTC. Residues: CASSPQGAGGPNEQFF.

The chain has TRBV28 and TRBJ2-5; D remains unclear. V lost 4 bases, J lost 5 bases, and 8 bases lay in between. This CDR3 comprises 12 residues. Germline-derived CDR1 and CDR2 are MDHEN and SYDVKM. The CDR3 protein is CASSSRWETQYF. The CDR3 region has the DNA TGTGCCAGCAGTTCTAGGTGGGAGACCCAGTACTTC.

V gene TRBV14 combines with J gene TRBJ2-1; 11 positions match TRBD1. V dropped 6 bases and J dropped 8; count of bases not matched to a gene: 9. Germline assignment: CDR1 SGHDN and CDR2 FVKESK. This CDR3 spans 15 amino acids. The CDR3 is CASRLGTGGRDEQFF. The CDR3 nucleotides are TGTGCCAGCAGACTAGGGACAGGGGGTCGGGATGAGCAGTTCTTC.

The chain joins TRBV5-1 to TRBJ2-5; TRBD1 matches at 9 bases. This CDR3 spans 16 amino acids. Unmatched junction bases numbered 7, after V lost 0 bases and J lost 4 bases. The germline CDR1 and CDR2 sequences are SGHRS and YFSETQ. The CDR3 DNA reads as TGCGCCAGCAGCTTGGGCGGACAGGGGAAGAGAGAGACCCAGTACTTC. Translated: CASSLGGQGKRETQYF.

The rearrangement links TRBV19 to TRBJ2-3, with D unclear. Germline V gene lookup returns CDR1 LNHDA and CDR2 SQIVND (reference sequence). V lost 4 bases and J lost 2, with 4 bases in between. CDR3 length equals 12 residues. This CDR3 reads CASSTVTDTQYF. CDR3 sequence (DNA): TGTGCCAGTAGTACCGTCACAGATACGCAGTATTTT.

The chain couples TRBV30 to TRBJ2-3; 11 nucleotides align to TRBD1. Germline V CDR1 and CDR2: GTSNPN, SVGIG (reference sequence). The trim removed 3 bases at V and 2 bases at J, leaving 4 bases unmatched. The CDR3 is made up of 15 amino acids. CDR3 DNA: TGTGCCTGGAGCGGGGACAGGGGGGCCACAGATACGCAGTATTTT. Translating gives CAWSGDRGATDTQYF.

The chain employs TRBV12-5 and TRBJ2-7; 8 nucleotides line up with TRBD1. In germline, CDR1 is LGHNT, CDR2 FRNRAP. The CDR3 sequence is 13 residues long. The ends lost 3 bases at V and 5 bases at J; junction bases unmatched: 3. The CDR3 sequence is CASGFDRGHEQYF. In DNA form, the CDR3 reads TGTGCTAGTGGTTTCGACAGGGGCCACGAGCAGTACTTC.

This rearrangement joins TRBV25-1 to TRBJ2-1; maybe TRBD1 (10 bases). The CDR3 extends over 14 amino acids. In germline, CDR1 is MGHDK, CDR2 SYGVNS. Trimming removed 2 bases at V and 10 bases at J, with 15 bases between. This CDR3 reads CASSELAGQGEQFF. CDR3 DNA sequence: TGTGCCAGCAGTGAACTAGCGGGACAGGGGGAGCAGTTCTTC.

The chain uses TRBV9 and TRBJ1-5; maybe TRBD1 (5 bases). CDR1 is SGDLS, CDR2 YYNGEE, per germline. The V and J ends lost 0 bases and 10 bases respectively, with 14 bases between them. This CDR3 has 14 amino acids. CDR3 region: CASSVAGGINPQHF. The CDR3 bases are TGTGCCAGCAGCGTAGCTGGGGGGATAAACCCCCAGCATTTT.

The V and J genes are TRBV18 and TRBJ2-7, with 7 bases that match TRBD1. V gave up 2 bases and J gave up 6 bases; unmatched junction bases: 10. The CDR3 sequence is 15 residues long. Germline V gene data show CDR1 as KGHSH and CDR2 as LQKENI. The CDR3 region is CASSPGRGSGSEQYF. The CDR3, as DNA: TGTGCCAGCTCACCAGGCAGGGGGAGTGGATCCGAGCAGTACTTC.

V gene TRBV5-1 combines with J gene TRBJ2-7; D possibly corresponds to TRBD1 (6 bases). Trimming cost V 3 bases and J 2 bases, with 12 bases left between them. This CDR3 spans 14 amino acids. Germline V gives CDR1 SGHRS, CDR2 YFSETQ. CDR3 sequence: CASSSQDSPYEQYF. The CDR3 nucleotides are TGCGCCAGCAGCTCGCAGGACAGTCCCTACGAGCAGTACTTC.

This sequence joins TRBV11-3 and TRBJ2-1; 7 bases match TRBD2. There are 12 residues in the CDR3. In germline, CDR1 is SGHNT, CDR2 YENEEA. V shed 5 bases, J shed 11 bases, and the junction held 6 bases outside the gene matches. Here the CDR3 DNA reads TGTGCCAGCAGCATCGGACTAGGTAAGCAGTTCTTC. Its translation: CASSIGLGKQFF.

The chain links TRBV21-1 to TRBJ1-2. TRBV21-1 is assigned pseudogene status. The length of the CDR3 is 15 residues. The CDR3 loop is CASSKPEEANYGYTF. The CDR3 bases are TGTGCCAGCAGCAAGCCTGAGGAAGCTAACTATGGCTACACCTTC.

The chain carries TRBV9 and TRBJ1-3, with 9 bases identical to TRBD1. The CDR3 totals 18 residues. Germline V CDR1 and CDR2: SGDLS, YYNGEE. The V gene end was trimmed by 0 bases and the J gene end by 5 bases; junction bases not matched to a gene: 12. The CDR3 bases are TGTGCCAGCAGCGTAGGAGGGGCCGGGACAGGGTCGAGAAACACCATATATTTT. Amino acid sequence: CASSVGGAGTGSRNTIYF.

CDR3 in DNA: TGTGCCAGCAGCGGGACAGGGGGCCTCAATCAGCCCCAGCATTTT. Its protein is CASSGTGGLNQPQHF. The V and J genes are TRBV5-5 and TRBJ1-5; TRBD1 agrees at 12 bases. The length of the CDR3 is 15 residues. The V gene end was trimmed by 4 bases and the J gene end by 3 bases; junction bases not matched to a gene: 2. Germline V lookup: CDR1 SGHKS, CDR2 YYEKEE (reference sequence).

The CDR3 DNA reads TGTGCCAGCAGCCATGGCAAGAAGGGACAGGGGGCACAGTTCTTC. Amino acid sequence: CASSHGKKGQGAQFF. The rearrangement links TRBV5-4 to TRBJ2-1; 12 positions agree with TRBD1. The CDR3 loop spans 15 amino acids. Germline loops: CDR1 SGHNT, CDR2 YYREEE (reference sequence). The V and J ends lost 4 bases and 13 bases, in that order; junction bases with no gene match: 12. Drawing the rest from reference TRBV5-4 and TRBJ2-1, the complete variable domain is ETGVTQSPTHLIKTRGQQVTLRCSSQSGHNTVSWYQQALGQGPQFIFQYYREEENGRGNFPPRFSGLQFPNYSSELNVNALELDDSALYLCASSHGKKGQGAQFFGPGTRLTVL.

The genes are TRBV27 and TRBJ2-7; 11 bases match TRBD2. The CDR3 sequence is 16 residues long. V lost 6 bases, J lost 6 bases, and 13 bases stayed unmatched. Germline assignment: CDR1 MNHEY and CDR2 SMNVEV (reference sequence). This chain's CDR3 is CASRGLAGGPSREQYF. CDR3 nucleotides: TGTGCCAGCAGGGGCTTAGCGGGAGGGCCGTCCCGCGAGCAGTACTTC.

CDR3 DNA sequence: TGTGCCATCAGTGGAGTTCCCGGGACTAGCGGGGGGGCCTCCTACAATGAGCAGTTCTTC. Amino acids: CAISGVPGTSGGASYNEQFF. V is TRBV10-3 and J is TRBJ2-1, with TRBD2 matching 16 bases. CDR3 length equals 20 residues. Trimming cost V 4 bases and J 0 bases; bases outside gene matches: 9. CDR1 is ENHRY and CDR2 is SYGVKD in the germline V gene.

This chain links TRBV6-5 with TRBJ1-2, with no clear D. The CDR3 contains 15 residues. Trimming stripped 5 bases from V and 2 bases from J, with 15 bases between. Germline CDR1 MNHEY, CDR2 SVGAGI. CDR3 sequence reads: CASSPLSGGNYGYTF. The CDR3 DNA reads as TGTGCCAGCAGTCCTTTAAGCGGAGGAAACTATGGCTACACCTTC.

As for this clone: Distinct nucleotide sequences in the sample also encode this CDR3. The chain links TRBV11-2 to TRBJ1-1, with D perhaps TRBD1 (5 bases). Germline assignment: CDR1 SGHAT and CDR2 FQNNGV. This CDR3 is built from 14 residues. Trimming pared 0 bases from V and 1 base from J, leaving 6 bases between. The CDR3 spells CASSLDQGNTEAFF. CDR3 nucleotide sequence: TGTGCCAGCAGCTTAGATCAGGGGAACACTGAAGCTTTCTTT. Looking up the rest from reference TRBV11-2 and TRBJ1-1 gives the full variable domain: EAGVAQSPRYKIIEKRQSVAFWCNPISGHATLYWYQQILGQGPKLLIQFQNNGVVDDSQLPKDRFSAERLKGVDSTLKIQPAKLEDSAVYLCASSLDQGNTEAFFGQGTRLTVV.

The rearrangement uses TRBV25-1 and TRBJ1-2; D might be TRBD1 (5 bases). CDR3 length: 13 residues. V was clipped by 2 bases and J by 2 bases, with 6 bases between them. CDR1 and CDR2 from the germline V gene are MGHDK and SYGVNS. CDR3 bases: TGTGCCAGCAGTGAAGGGGGGAACTATGGCTACACCTTC. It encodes CASSEGGNYGYTF.

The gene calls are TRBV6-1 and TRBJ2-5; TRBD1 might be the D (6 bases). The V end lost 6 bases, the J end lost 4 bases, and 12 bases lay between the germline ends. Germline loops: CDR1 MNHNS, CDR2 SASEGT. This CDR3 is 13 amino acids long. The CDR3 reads CASRIQGLETQYF. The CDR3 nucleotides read TGTGCCAGCAGGATACAGGGATTAGAGACCCAGTACTTC.

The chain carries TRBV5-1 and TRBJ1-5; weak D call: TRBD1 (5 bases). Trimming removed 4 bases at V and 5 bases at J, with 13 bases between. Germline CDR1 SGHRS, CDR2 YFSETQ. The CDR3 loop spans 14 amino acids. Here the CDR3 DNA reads TGCGCCAGCAGCCCGGACACTTTTGATCAGCCCCAGCATTTT. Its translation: CASSPDTFDQPQHF. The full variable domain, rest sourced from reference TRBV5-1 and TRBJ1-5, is KAGVTQTPRYLIKTRGQQVTLSCSPISGHRSVSWYQQTPGQGLQFLFEYFSETQRNKGNFPGRFSGRQFSNSRSEMNVSTLELGDSALYLCASSPDTFDQPQHFGDGTRLSIL.

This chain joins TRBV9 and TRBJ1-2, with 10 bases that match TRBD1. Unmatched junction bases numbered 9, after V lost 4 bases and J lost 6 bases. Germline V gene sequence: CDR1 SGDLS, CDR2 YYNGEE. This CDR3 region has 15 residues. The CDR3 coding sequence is TGTGCCAGCAGCAATCATAGGACAGGGGGGAATGGCTACACCTTC. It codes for CASSNHRTGGNGYTF.

The CDR3 region is CASTLRQGNDEQFF. The CDR3 bases are TGCGCCAGCACCCTTAGACAGGGTAACGATGAGCAGTTCTTC. The V gene is TRBV5-1, the J gene TRBJ2-1; 7 nucleotides line up with TRBD1. CDR3 size: 14 residues. The junction had 11 bases not matched to a gene; V was cut back by 6 bases and J by 8 bases. Germline loops: CDR1 SGHRS, CDR2 YFSETQ.

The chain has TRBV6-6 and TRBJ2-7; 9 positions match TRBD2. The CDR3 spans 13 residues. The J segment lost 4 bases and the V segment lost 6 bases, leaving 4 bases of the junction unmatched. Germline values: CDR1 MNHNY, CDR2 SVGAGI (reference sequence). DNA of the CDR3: TGTGCCAGCAGGTTAGCGGGAGATTACGAGCAGTACTTC. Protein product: CASRLAGDYEQYF.

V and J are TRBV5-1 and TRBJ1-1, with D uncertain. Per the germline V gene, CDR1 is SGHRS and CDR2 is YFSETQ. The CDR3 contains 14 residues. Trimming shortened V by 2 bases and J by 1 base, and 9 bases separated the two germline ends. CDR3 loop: CASSFLTANTEAFF. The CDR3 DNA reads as TGCGCCAGCAGCTTCCTTACAGCGAACACTGAAGCTTTCTTT.